One and the same sample provided the 23 T cell receptor beta chains below, sequenced in a study of blood T cell repertoires in COVID-19. TCRdb's table, derived via immunoSEQ multiplex PCR, lists solely in-frame clones and lacks some. The table records more than 85,000 clones, 75% to 85% of them present only once. Sequences were obtained from peripheral blood. Receptors were obtained from a woman aged 55-75 years with acute or convalescent COVID-19.

The V gene is TRBV19, the J gene TRBJ1-2; a weak D match, TRBD1 (5 bases). This CDR3 has 15 amino acids. Germline V gene lookup returns CDR1 LNHDA and CDR2 SQIVND (reference sequence). V lost 3 bases and J lost 0, with 11 bases in between. CDR3 amino acids: CASSMAGLPNYGYTF. DNA for the CDR3: TGTGCCAGTAGTATGGCAGGGCTTCCTAACTATGGCTACACCTTC.

The chain couples TRBV11-1 to TRBJ1-4; D remains ambiguous. CDR1 SGHAT and CDR2 FQDESV come from the germline V gene (reference sequence). V was pared by 3 bases and J by 6 bases, with 8 bases between. This CDR3 has 13 residues. CDR3 sequence reads: CASSLRRDEKLFF. CDR3 bases: TGTGCCAGCAGCTTGAGGAGGGATGAAAAACTGTTTTTT.

The chain recombines TRBV5-4 with TRBJ2-5, with D possibly TRBD2 on 5 matching bases. Trimming took 5 bases from V and 3 from J, leaving 14 bases between them. Germline CDR1 reads SGHNT; CDR2 reads YYREEE (reference sequence). The CDR3 is made up of 14 amino acids. CDR3 amino acids: CASRLGLAEETQYF. For the CDR3, the DNA is TGTGCCAGCAGACTAGGACTGGCCGAAGAGACCCAGTACTTC.

This chain links TRBV2 with TRBJ1-5; D remains unclear. Germline CDR1 and CDR2: SNHLY and FYNNEI. V lost 4 bases and J lost 0, with 16 bases in between. The CDR3 extends over 17 amino acids. The CDR3 DNA reads as TGTGCCAGCAGTGGGCATCGAGGAACGCATAGCAATCAGCCCCAGCATTTT. It specifies CASSGHRGTHSNQPQHF.

The CDR3 DNA reads TGCGCCAGCAGCGAGACTAGCCCCAACACCGGGGAGCTGTTTTTT. Translated, it gives CASSETSPNTGELFF. The chain joins TRBV5-1 to TRBJ2-2, with TRBD2 matching 7 bases. CDR3 length equals 15 residues. Germline-derived CDR1 and CDR2 are SGHRS and YFSETQ. Unmatched junction bases numbered 5, after V lost 4 bases and J lost 2 bases. Full variable domain (remainder filled in from reference TRBV5-1 and TRBJ2-2): KAGVTQTPRYLIKTRGQQVTLSCSPISGHRSVSWYQQTPGQGLQFLFEYFSETQRNKGNFPGRFSGRQFSNSRSEMNVSTLELGDSALYLCASSETSPNTGELFFGEGSRLTVL.

This clone was observed a single time. The chain carries TRBV28 and TRBJ1-2, with TRBD1 as a possible D gene (5 bases). Trimming took off 8 bases at V and 5 bases at J, with 15 bases between the two ends. The germline V gene encodes CDR1 MDHEN and CDR2 SYDVKM. The CDR3 extends over 13 amino acids. CDR3: CASVGGTGYGYTF. CDR3 nucleotides: TGTGCCAGCGTCGGCGGGACTGGGTATGGCTACACCTTC.

The V and J genes are TRBV5-1 and TRBJ1-6, with 7 bases identical to TRBD1. The CDR3 spans 14 residues. Germline loops: CDR1 SGHRS, CDR2 YFSETQ. V shed 4 bases and J 7 bases; nucleotides not matched to a gene: 5. The CDR3 sequence: CASSPGTANSPLHF. CDR3 coding DNA: TGCGCCAGCAGCCCCGGGACAGCAAATTCACCCCTCCACTTT.

The chain is built from TRBV29-1 and TRBJ2-3; 10 bases agree with TRBD2. This CDR3 region has 14 residues. V was pared by 6 bases and J by 8 bases, with 11 bases of the junction left unmatched. Germline CDR1 is SQVTM and CDR2 is ANQGSEA. For the CDR3, the DNA is TGCAGCGTCCGTATCAGCGGGGGGGCGAGTACGCAGTATTTT. This gives the protein CSVRISGGASTQYF.

In nucleotides, the CDR3 is TGTGCCAGCAGTTTCCGACAGACAAACACTGAAGCTTTCTTT. Translating it yields CASSFRQTNTEAFF. The rearrangement links TRBV6-2 or TRBV6-3 to TRBJ1-1; perhaps TRBD1 as D (5 bases). Germline CDR1 is MNHEY and CDR2 is SVGEGT. The V end lost 4 bases, the J end lost 2 bases, and 11 bases lay between the germline ends. The CDR3 spans 14 residues.

This chain connects TRBV5-8 to TRBJ2-7; 8 nucleotides agree with TRBD1. The CDR3 covers 14 residues. V gave up 4 bases and J gave up 3 bases; unmatched junction bases: 6. CDR1 is SGHTS and CDR2 is YDEGEE in the germline V gene. CDR3 sequence reads: CASSAPGGSYEQYF. DNA for the CDR3: TGTGCCAGCAGCGCGCCAGGGGGCAGCTACGAGCAGTACTTC.

The CDR3 DNA is TGCGCCAGCAGCCAATTAGCTAGCGGGGGGATAAACAATGAGCAGTTCTTC. Translated, it gives CASSQLASGGINNEQFF. This chain links TRBV4-3 with TRBJ2-1; 11 positions match TRBD2. The trim removed 2 bases at V and 5 bases at J, leaving 8 bases unmatched. Germline assignment: CDR1 LGHNA and CDR2 YSLEER. This CDR3 has 17 residues.

The rearrangement joins TRBV12-3 or TRBV12-4 to TRBJ1-2, with D hard to call. The CDR3 runs to 12 residues. Between the trimmed V and J ends, which lost 3 bases and 5 bases, there was a span of 7 bases. The DNA for the CDR3 is TGTGCCAGCAGTTTCGGGGAGTATGGCTACACCTTC. Amino acids: CASSFGEYGYTF.

CDR3 sequence: CASSLAGQGVTQYF. The CDR3 DNA reads TGTGCCAGCAGCCTGGCCGGGCAGGGGGTGACCCAGTACTTC. The gene calls are TRBV7-2 and TRBJ2-5; 7 nucleotides match TRBD1. Trimming cost V 5 bases and J 7 bases; bases outside gene matches: 10. In germline, CDR1 is SGHTA, CDR2 FQGNSA. CDR3 length: 14 amino acids.

The rearrangement uses TRBV6-1 and TRBJ1-6; no clear D gene. In germline, CDR1 is MNHNS, CDR2 SASEGT. Trimming pared 3 bases from V and 6 bases from J, leaving 6 bases between. The CDR3 contains 13 residues. This CDR3 reads CASSEAANSPLHF. The CDR3 coding sequence is TGTGCCAGCAGTGAGGCGGCTAATTCACCCCTCCACTTT.

The chain is built from TRBV2 and TRBJ1-6; 7 bases fit TRBD1. The CDR3 runs to 13 residues. Trimming cost V 6 bases and J 10 bases; bases outside gene matches: 6. Germline CDR1 reads SNHLY; CDR2 reads FYNNEI. CDR3 DNA sequence: TGTGCCAGCAGCCCGGGACAGCGATCACCCCTCCACTTT. It is translated as CASSPGQRSPLHF.

This chain uses TRBV2 with TRBJ2-7; D is possibly TRBD2 (5 bases). The V and J ends lost 3 bases and 2 bases respectively, with 8 bases between them. The CDR3 is made up of 13 amino acids. Germline values: CDR1 SNHLY, CDR2 FYNNEI. The CDR3 nucleotides are TGTGCCAGCAGTGATAGAGGGACCTACGAGCAGTACTTC. Residues: CASSDRGTYEQYF.

This clone was detected a few times. The genes are TRBV28 and TRBJ1-2, with TRBD1 as a possible D gene (5 bases). The V gene lost 10 bases and the J gene lost 2 bases, with 14 bases spanning the gap. The CDR3 has 13 amino acids. The germline gives CDR1 MDHEN, CDR2 SYDVKM. DNA of the CDR3: TGTGCCATCCTCGATTCAGGGAACTATGGCTACACCTTC. Its translation is CAILDSGNYGYTF.

The chain recombines TRBV7-3 with TRBJ1-2, with unresolved D. Per the germline V gene, CDR1 is SGHTA and CDR2 is FQGTGA. CDR3 length: 15 residues. Deletions cut 5 bases from V and 0 bases from J, with 13 bases between. The CDR3 DNA sequence: TGTGCCAGCAGCCAGATACGGAGCCCTAACTATGGCTACACCTTC. This sequence encodes CASSQIRSPNYGYTF.

The V and J genes are TRBV4-1 and TRBJ2-7; 7 nucleotides agree with TRBD1. Germline V gene data show CDR1 as MGHRA and CDR2 as YSYEKL. The trim removed 4 bases at V and 2 bases at J, leaving 8 bases unmatched. The CDR3 has 15 amino acids. The CDR3 is CASSLGQVSTYEQYF. CDR3 nucleotide sequence: TGCGCCAGCAGCCTAGGACAGGTATCAACCTACGAGCAGTACTTC.

Here the CDR3 reads CASHRGSSYGYTF. The CDR3 region has the DNA TGTGCCAGCCACAGGGGGTCTAGCTATGGCTACACCTTC. The genes are TRBV28 and TRBJ1-2; 8 bases match TRBD1. CDR3 length: 13 amino acids. From germline, CDR1 is MDHEN and CDR2 SYDVKM. The junction had 6 bases not matched to a gene; V was cut back by 8 bases and J by 4 bases.

J is TRBJ2-5 and V is TRBV2, with TRBD1 as a possible D gene (5 bases). Trimming stripped 7 bases from V and 2 bases from J, with 11 bases between. Germline-derived CDR1 and CDR2 are SNHLY and FYNNEI. CDR3 length equals 13 residues. CDR3 sequence (DNA): TGTGCCAGCACTTGGCAGGGACAAGAGACCCAGTACTTC. Its protein is CASTWQGQETQYF. The full variable domain, with the rest looked up from reference TRBV2 and TRBJ2-5, is EPEVTQTPSHQVTQMGQEVILRCVPISNHLYFYWYRQILGQKVEFLVSFYNNEISEKSEIFDDQFSVERPDGSNFTLKIRSTKLEDSAMYFCASTWQGQETQYFGPGTRLLVL.

CDR3 nucleotide sequence: TGTGCCAGCAGTACAGCCGAAAACACTGAAGCTTTCTTT. Translation: CASSTAENTEAFF. V is TRBV6-2 or TRBV6-3 and J is TRBJ1-1, with unresolved D. The length of the CDR3 is 13 residues. Trimming removed 5 bases from V and 2 bases from J, with 9 bases in between. Germline V gives CDR1 MNHEY, CDR2 SVGEGT.

This clone occurred many times. V usage is TRBV6-2 or TRBV6-3 and J usage is TRBJ1-1, with D possibly matching TRBD1 (6 bases). V was pared by 5 bases and J by 4 bases, with 20 bases between. In germline, CDR1 is MNHEY, CDR2 SVGEGT. CDR3 length: 16 amino acids. CDR3: CASSRLRGQGITEAFF. The CDR3, as DNA: TGTGCCAGCAGTCGCCTCCGGGGTCAGGGGATCACTGAAGCTTTCTTT.